Shown below are 17 T cell receptor beta chains from a single sample sequenced in a study of response to subunit inactivated influenza vaccine. TCRdb reprocessed the RT-PCR reads via MiXCR and lists one record per CDR3 protein. The sample yields a few hundred thousand distinct CDR3 sequences, 20% to 25% seen once. The specimen was PBMCs from blood, collected approximately 20 months after vaccination. Receptors originate from a man aged 45-69 years who received an inactivated influenza vaccine.

This clonotype is a singleton in its sample. The gene calls are TRBV6-4 and TRBJ2-5; D possibly matches TRBD1 or TRBD2 (5 bases each). Germline CDR1 MRHNA, CDR2 SNTAGT. V lost 6 bases to trimming and J lost 5 bases, with 13 bases between them. CDR3 length equals 13 residues. The CDR3 region has the DNA TGTGCCAGCAGAAAGGGGTGGGAGGAGACCCAGTACTTC. Translated: CASRKGWEETQYF.

This clonotype was observed a few times. The rearrangement joins TRBV28 to TRBJ2-3; 9 positions agree with TRBD2. CDR3 length equals 17 residues. CDR1 and CDR2 (germline): MDHEN, SYDVKM. V was clipped by 3 bases and J by 0 bases; unmatched bases: 7. The CDR3 loop reads CASSFSWREGSTDTQYF. DNA of the CDR3: TGTGCCAGCAGTTTCAGTTGGCGGGAGGGAAGCACAGATACGCAGTATTTT.

The chain couples TRBV6-5 to TRBJ2-7; D is undetermined. Germline V gene sequence: CDR1 MNHEY, CDR2 SVGAGI. This CDR3 has 13 amino acids. With 8 bases removed from V and 0 bases from J, the gap between germline ends came to 11 bases. CDR3 sequence: CASQYRSSYEQYF. The CDR3 DNA reads TGTGCCAGCCAGTACCGATCCTCCTACGAGCAGTACTTC.

The rearrangement links TRBV12-3 or TRBV12-4 to TRBJ1-1; no clear D gene. V shed 6 bases and J shed 1 base, with 9 bases lying between them. CDR3 length: 13 residues. CDR3: CASSMATNTEAFF. CDR3 bases: TGTGCCAGCAGCATGGCAACGAACACTGAAGCTTTCTTT.

The V call is TRBV11-3, the J call TRBJ2-1; 7 bases are shared with TRBD2. The CDR3 extends over 17 amino acids. The germline V gene has CDR1 SGHNT and CDR2 YENEEA. V gave up 0 bases and J gave up 9 bases; unmatched junction bases: 14. CDR3 loop: CASSLDSASGKSGEQFF. The DNA of the CDR3 is TGTGCCAGCAGCTTAGATTCTGCTAGCGGTAAATCTGGTGAGCAGTTCTTC.

This clonotype was detected only a few times. CDR3 protein: CAISEPFFQGALSNYGYTF. CDR3 bases: TGTGCCATCAGTGAGCCGTTCTTTCAGGGGGCATTGTCTAACTATGGCTACACCTTC. The chain couples TRBV10-3 to TRBJ1-2; TRBD1 aligns across 8 bases. Per germline, CDR1 ENHRY and CDR2 SYGVKD. J lost 0 bases, V lost 2 bases, and 14 bases had no gene match. The CDR3 is 19 residues long.

This clonotype was detected a few times. This rearrangement joins TRBV19 to TRBJ1-1, with 9 bases matching TRBD1. The CDR3 spans 14 residues. Per germline, CDR1 LNHDA and CDR2 SQIVND (reference sequence). J lost 4 bases, V lost 5 bases, and 5 bases had no gene match. DNA of the CDR3: TGTGCCAGTAGTTACAGGACAGGGGTCACTGAAGCTTTCTTT. Translated, it gives CASSYRTGVTEAFF.

This clonotype appeared a few times. The chain links TRBV4-1 to TRBJ2-6; the D is unclear. The V end lost 4 bases, the J end lost 0 bases, and 13 bases lay between the germline ends. This CDR3 is 17 amino acids long. Germline V lookup: CDR1 MGHRA, CDR2 YSYEKL. CDR3 in amino acids: CASSLQGIRSGANVLTF. CDR3 sequence (DNA): TGCGCCAGCAGCCTTCAAGGGATCCGCTCTGGGGCCAACGTCCTGACTTTC.

The rearrangement links TRBV12-3 or TRBV12-4 to TRBJ1-1; no clear D gene. CDR3 length: 15 amino acids. The V and J ends lost 5 bases and 1 base respectively, with 14 bases between them. This CDR3 reads CASSPWRSPNTEAFF. In nucleotides, the CDR3 is TGTGCCAGCAGTCCATGGAGGTCTCCGAACACTGAAGCTTTCTTT.

V is TRBV18 and J is TRBJ1-1, with 7 bases identical to TRBD1. Germline V lookup: CDR1 KGHSH, CDR2 LQKENI. CDR3 length: 15 residues. The J segment lost 1 base and the V segment lost 3 bases, leaving 5 bases of the junction unmatched. The CDR3 protein is CASSPQQGSNTEAFF. CDR3 DNA sequence: TGTGCCAGCTCACCCCAACAGGGGTCGAACACTGAAGCTTTCTTT.

The chain employs TRBV19 and TRBJ2-2; weak D call: TRBD2 (6 bases). The CDR3 has 14 residues. CDR1 is LNHDA and CDR2 is SQIVND in the germline V gene (reference sequence). V lost 7 bases and J lost 6, with 15 bases in between. This CDR3 is CASTLGLPAGELFF. The CDR3 DNA is TGTGCCAGTACCCTGGGACTCCCAGCCGGGGAGCTGTTTTTT.

This clonotype was seen more than once but under ten times. The chain is built from TRBV12-3 or TRBV12-4 and TRBJ2-2, with TRBD1 as a possible D gene (5 bases). V lost 9 bases and J 3 bases, leaving 8 bases between the germline ends. The CDR3 runs to 12 residues. The CDR3 coding sequence is TGTGCCAGTGACAGTTACACCGGGGAGCTGTTTTTT. Its protein product is CASDSYTGELFF.

The chain recombines TRBV4-1 with TRBJ2-5; 7 positions agree with TRBD1. Germline trimming cut 0 bases from V and 5 bases from J; bases unmatched to any gene: 0. CDR1 MGHRA and CDR2 YSYEKL come from the germline V gene. The CDR3 sequence is 13 residues long. The CDR3 reads CASSQEDRETQYF. The CDR3 nucleotides read TGCGCCAGCAGCCAAGAGGACAGGGAGACCCAGTACTTC.

This clonotype has only a few counts. The V call is TRBV9, the J call TRBJ2-7, with D hard to call. Trimming stripped 1 base from V and 2 bases from J, with 13 bases between. The germline V gene has CDR1 SGDLS and CDR2 YYNGEE. There are 15 residues in the CDR3. The DNA for the CDR3 is TGTGCCAGCAGCGTAAGTACCAGGCCCGCCTACGAGCAGTACTTC. This translates into CASSVSTRPAYEQYF.

The rearrangement uses TRBV3-1 and TRBJ1-2; D is possibly TRBD1 (5 bases). This CDR3 has 15 residues. Germline CDR1 and CDR2: LGHDT and YNNKEL (reference sequence). The V end was cut by 0 bases, the J end by 8 bases, with 16 bases between. The CDR3 DNA follows: TGTGCCAGCAGCCAAGATTCGCAGGGCACGGGCGGCTACACCTTC. As protein: CASSQDSQGTGGYTF.

This sequence joins TRBV7-9 and TRBJ2-2; D is possibly TRBD2 (6 bases). Trimming cost V 7 bases and J 4 bases, with 13 bases left between them. The germline gives CDR1 SEHNR, CDR2 FQNEAQ (reference sequence). This CDR3 has 14 amino acids. DNA for the CDR3: TGTGCCAGCAACGGGGACTTCTCCACCGGGGAGCTGTTTTTT. It is translated as CASNGDFSTGELFF.

This clonotype has just a few counts. V usage is TRBV6-2 or TRBV6-3 and J usage is TRBJ1-5, with TRBD1 matching over 8 bases. The CDR3 runs 16 residues. Germline loops: CDR1 MNHEY, CDR2 SVGEGT. V shed 5 bases, J shed 0 bases, and the junction held 6 bases outside the gene matches. The CDR3 loop reads CASSRPTGDSNQPQHF. The CDR3 coding sequence is TGTGCCAGCAGTCGTCCGACAGGGGATAGCAATCAGCCCCAGCATTTT.